Below, one T cell receptor beta chain is given with its context. Its matching antigen is unknown. The germline V and J ends were trimmed by 5 bases and 6 bases, with 15 bases remaining between them. The CDR3 consists of 14 residues. From germline, CDR1 is SGHTA and CDR2 FQGNSA. This sample stems from a study of OX40 agonist ivuxolimab in advanced cancers. Study findings and constraints: Part of the nonresponder group also had normalized T-cell clonal expansion that was low. Partial responders at 0.1-3.0 mg/kg had among the lowest clonal expansion.

TCRdb's table, derived via immunoSEQ multiplex PCR, lists solely in-frame clones and lacks some. The sample yields roughly 80,000 clones, about 88% seen once. This material consisted of CD4+ or CD8+ T cells sorted from blood, taken in a trial of the OX40 agonist ivuxolimab. This sequence was found in an adult with an advanced solid tumor such as melanoma, head and neck, liver or kidney cancer. The chain is built from TRBV7-2 and TRBJ2-3, with a tentative D call TRBD1 (6 bases). The CDR3 here is CASSQGSSEDTQYF. Here the CDR3 DNA reads TGTGCCAGCAGCCAGGGGTCATCCGAGGATACGCAGTATTTT.